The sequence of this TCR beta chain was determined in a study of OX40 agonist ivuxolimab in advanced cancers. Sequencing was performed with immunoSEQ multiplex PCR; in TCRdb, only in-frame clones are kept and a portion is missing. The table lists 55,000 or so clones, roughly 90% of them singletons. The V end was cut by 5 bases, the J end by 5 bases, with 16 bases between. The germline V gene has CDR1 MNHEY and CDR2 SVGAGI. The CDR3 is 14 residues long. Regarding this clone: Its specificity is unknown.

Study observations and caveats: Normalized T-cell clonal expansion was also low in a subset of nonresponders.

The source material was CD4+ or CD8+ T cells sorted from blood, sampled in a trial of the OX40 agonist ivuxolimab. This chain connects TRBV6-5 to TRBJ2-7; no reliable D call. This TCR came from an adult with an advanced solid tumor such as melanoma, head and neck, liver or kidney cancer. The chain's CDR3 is CASSTRASSDEQYF. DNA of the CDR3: TGTGCCAGCAGTACTCGGGCCTCGAGCGACGAGCAGTACTTC.